This T cell receptor (beta chain) was sequenced during a study of beta chain features in type 1 diabetes. This clone was detected only a few times. The isolated RNA, all of it, was reverse transcribed, so expressed TCRB transcripts were what got sequenced. Only in-frame clones appear in the TCRdb table, and some are missing; sequencing was by immunoSEQ multiplex PCR. Counted here are 350,000 to 450,000 clones, over 11% occurring once; the ten biggest clones make up 0.035% to 0.045%. CD4+ naive, central memory, regulatory and stem cell-like memory cells were sorted via CD45RO/CCR7/CD25/CD127/CD95/CD27. Germline values: CDR1 SGHDN, CDR2 FVKESK. This CDR3 contains 15 residues. V was pared by 4 bases and J by 1 base, with 13 bases between.

The sample consisted of naive CD4+ T cells from blood. V gene TRBV14 combines with J gene TRBJ2-5; no reliable D call. The clonotype was recovered from a man younger than 40 in good health. CDR3 nucleotides: TGTGCCAGCAGCCTAGACTTGGGGTTCCAAGAGACCCAGTACTTC. Its translation: CASSLDLGFQETQYF.